This T cell receptor beta chain stems from a study of T cell repertoires in cytomegalovirus infection (dated by TCRdb to 2018 to 2020). For the study in its entirety: Because public TCR beta signatures pointed to carriage of CMV infection together with the matching HLA type, the HLA type of each donor mattered for the analysis. Overall study outcomes, separate from this receptor: In the ex vivo response, HLA-C-restricted CMV-specific TCR beta clonotypes were dominant, and in two of eight donors the single most frequent clonotype came from this HLA-C-restricted group. Cumulative frequency of public TCR beta family members discriminated carriers of CMV infection plus the relevant HLA type in this cohort and an independent 352-donor cohort.

The sequencing machine was an Illumina HiSeq 1500. Clones were called with MiXCR by TCRdb after fastp trimmed the public reads at Q25, and only in-frame beta chains were retained. Rows are unified per CDR3 protein, each entry keeping the most common DNA and genes. The table for this sample lists under 850,000 distinct CDR3 sequences; approximately 34% of them were counted only once. 2.5% to 3.5% of the sample belongs to the ten largest clones. The V end gives up 4 bases and the J end 5 bases, leaving 7 bases in the junction not matched to a gene. The CDR3, from cysteine to phenylalanine, totals 15 residues. Only the CDR3 region is kept as DNA, spanning 45 bases read in frame from base 1. CDR1 and CDR2 are drawn from the germline V gene (reference sequence): SGHNT, YYREEE. Comments on this clonotype: Its cognate antigen has yet to be identified. No base-level quality is on record; no much larger clone is a single base apart.

Recombination joined TRBV5-4 with TRBJ1-4; TRBD1 agrees with 8 junctional bases. The receptor was derived from a human donor in good health (CMV status not recorded). Some clones in this sample may be carry-over from other donors' samples. The sample consisted of PBMCs. The CDR3 protein: CASSPRTGSNEKLFF. The DNA sequence reads TGTGCCAGCAGCCCCCGGACAGGGAGCAATGAAAAACTGTTTTTT. Here the CDR3 is joined to the reference TRBV5-4 and TRBJ1-4 genes, and the full variable domain is: ETGVTQSPTHLIKTRGQQVTLRCSSQSGHNTVSWYQQALGQGPQFIFQYYREEENGRGNFPPRFSGLQFPNYSSELNVNALELDDSALYLCASSPRTGSNEKLFFGSGTQLSVL.